This T cell receptor (beta chain) was recovered during a study of tumor-infiltrating lymphocytes in localized non-small cell lung cancer. Study information: Resected tumor was paired with non-adjacent uninvolved lung from the same patient. Study outcomes and limitations: Only some patients had TCR sequencing, depending on available tissue. Compared with uninvolved lung, tumors showed higher T cell infiltration by TCRbeta sequencing.

Using immunoSEQ multiplex PCR, the repertoire was profiled, and TCRdb retains in-frame clones only, with some absent. The table lists several thousand clones, about three quarters of them singletons. Comment on this clone: The target antigen is unknown.

This CDR3 is 13 amino acids long. The V gene lost 3 bases and the J gene lost 6 bases, with 10 bases spanning the gap. CDR1 and CDR2 from the germline V gene are LNHDA and SQIVND (reference sequence). The sequence was collected from a human donor with non-small cell lung cancer. The source material was lung tumor tissue. The rearrangement uses TRBV19 and TRBJ2-3; TRBD2 might be the D (5 bases). CDR3 protein: CASSIRWRDTQYF. Here the CDR3 DNA reads TGTGCCAGTAGTATTCGGTGGAGGGATACGCAGTATTTT.